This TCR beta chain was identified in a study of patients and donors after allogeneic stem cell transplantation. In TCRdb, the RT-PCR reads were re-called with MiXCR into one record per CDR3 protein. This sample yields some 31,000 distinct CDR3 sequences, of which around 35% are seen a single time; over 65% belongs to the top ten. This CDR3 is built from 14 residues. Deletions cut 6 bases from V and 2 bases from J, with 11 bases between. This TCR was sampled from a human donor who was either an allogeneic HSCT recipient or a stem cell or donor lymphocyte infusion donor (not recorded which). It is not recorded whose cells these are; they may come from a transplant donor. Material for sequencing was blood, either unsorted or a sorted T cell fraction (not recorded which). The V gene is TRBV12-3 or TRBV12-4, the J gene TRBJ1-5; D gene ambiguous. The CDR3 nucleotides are TGTGCCAGCAGCGCCCTAATGGGCAATCAGCCCCAGCATTTT. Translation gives CASSALMGNQPQHF.